Following are 30 T cell receptor beta chains from one sample sequenced in a study of cytomegalovirus exposure and HLA in healthy donors. PCR primers comprised 60 Vbeta and 13 Jbeta primers. Sequencing used immunoSEQ multiplex PCR; TCRdb keeps in-frame clones, though not all of them. Of approximately 150,000 clones listed, more than 70% are singletons. The sequencing sample was made of PBMCs. These TCRs come from a male donor in good health and CMV-seronegative.

The chain employs TRBV7-2 and TRBJ1-2; 7 positions match TRBD1. Germline CDR1 SGHTA, CDR2 FQGNSA. Germline trimming cut 5 bases from V and 5 bases from J; bases unmatched to any gene: 5. This CDR3 spans 13 amino acids. The CDR3 coding sequence is TGTGCCAGCAGCCCCGACAGGGAATATGGCTACACCTTC. The encoded protein is CASSPDREYGYTF.

The J gene is TRBJ2-1, the V gene TRBV29-1; a possible D gene is TRBD2 (7 bases). Trimming took off 7 bases at V and 5 bases at J, with 24 bases between the two ends. The CDR3 extends over 16 amino acids. CDR1 is SQVTM, CDR2 ANQGSEA, per germline. CDR3 nucleotide sequence: TGCAGCGGGAGAGGGCGGGGGCGGGGTGGGAACAATGAGCAGTTCTTC. This encodes CSGRGRGRGGNNEQFF.

CDR3 sequence reads: CASSSPGTSDYEQYF. CDR3 nucleotides: TGTGCCAGTAGTTCTCCCGGGACTAGCGACTACGAGCAGTACTTC. J is TRBJ2-7 and V is TRBV19, with TRBD2 matching 10 bases. This CDR3 spans 15 amino acids. Germline CDR1 and CDR2: LNHDA and SQIVND (reference sequence). J lost 3 bases, V lost 5 bases, and 7 bases had no gene match.

This chain uses TRBV2 with TRBJ1-5; D ambiguous. Germline loops: CDR1 SNHLY, CDR2 FYNNEI. The CDR3 is made up of 12 amino acids. V lost 4 bases and J lost 11, with 12 bases in between. The CDR3 bases are TGTGCCAGCAGTGCGGGTTTAGAGGCCCAGCATTTT. The encoded protein is CASSAGLEAQHF.

J is TRBJ1-2 and V is TRBV5-1, with TRBD1 matching over 9 bases. Looked up from germline, CDR1 is SGHRS and CDR2 is YFSETQ. J gave up 4 bases and V 2 bases, and 6 bases lay outside the gene matches. The CDR3 contains 15 residues. DNA for the CDR3: TGCGCCAGCAGCTTCCTTGGACAGGGGAGCTATGGCTACACCTTC. Its protein is CASSFLGQGSYGYTF.

V and J are TRBV18 and TRBJ2-1, with TRBD2 matching over 10 bases. Germline CDR1 reads KGHSH; CDR2 reads LQKENI. With V trimmed by 3 bases and J by 6 bases, 5 bases remained unmatched. This CDR3 spans 15 amino acids. The CDR3 protein is CASSPLAGVGNEQFF. The CDR3 DNA sequence: TGTGCCAGCTCACCCCTAGCGGGAGTTGGCAATGAGCAGTTCTTC. The complete variable domain, with remaining parts taken from reference TRBV18 and TRBJ2-1, reads NAGVMQNPRHLVRRRGQEARLRCSPMKGHSHVYWYRQLPEEGLKFMVYLQKENIIDESGMPKERFSAEFPKEGPSILRIQQVVRGDSAAYFCASSPLAGVGNEQFFGPGTRLTVL.

The V call is TRBV4-1, the J call TRBJ2-3, with 9 bases identical to TRBD2. V dropped 3 bases and J dropped 3; count of bases not matched to a gene: 10. Germline lookup yields CDR1 MGHRA and CDR2 YSYEKL. This CDR3 region has 17 residues. CDR3 amino acids: CASSQSGAGGLTDTQYF. The CDR3 region has the DNA TGCGCCAGCAGCCAGTCAGGGGCGGGGGGGCTAACAGATACGCAGTATTTT.

DNA of the CDR3: TGTGCCAGCAGCGTCCTCCCCCAGGGAAGCGGGAGTCTTTCCTACAATGAGCAGTTCTTC. It specifies CASSVLPQGSGSLSYNEQFF. The chain is built from TRBV9 and TRBJ2-1, with TRBD2 matching 8 bases. The CDR3 is 20 residues long. With V trimmed by 2 bases and J by 1 base, 17 bases remained unmatched. The germline V gene encodes CDR1 SGDLS and CDR2 YYNGEE.

This clone was detected only once. This chain uses TRBV6-5 with TRBJ1-5; D ambiguous. The germline gives CDR1 MNHEY, CDR2 SVGAGI. This CDR3 comprises 13 residues. The V gene lost 6 bases and the J gene lost 0 bases, with 6 bases spanning the gap. The CDR3 coding sequence is TGTGCCAGCAGCCCTAATAGCAATCAGCCCCAGCATTTT. It translates to CASSPNSNQPQHF.

The chain uses TRBV4-1 and TRBJ2-5; tentative D call: TRBD1 (5 bases). Germline V gene lookup returns CDR1 MGHRA and CDR2 YSYEKL. This CDR3 has 17 residues. Trimming shortened V by 0 bases and J by 6 bases, and 20 bases separated the two germline ends. The CDR3 sequence is CASSQDSLGRGRKTQYF. The DNA for the CDR3 is TGCGCCAGCAGCCAAGACTCCCTCGGAAGGGGCCGGAAGACCCAGTACTTC.

The chain recombines TRBV5-1 with TRBJ2-3; 8 nucleotides line up with TRBD1. This CDR3 has 12 residues. Trimming at V came to 5 bases and at J to 11 bases, leaving 7 bases not matched to a gene. CDR1 is SGHRS and CDR2 is YFSETQ in the germline V gene. This chain's CDR3 is CASRPGQGGQYF. CDR3 in DNA: TGCGCCAGCAGACCTGGACAGGGTGGGCAGTATTTT.

The chain couples TRBV10-3 to TRBJ2-2; 11 nucleotides agree with TRBD2. Germline assignment: CDR1 ENHRY and CDR2 SYGVKD. The CDR3 contains 18 residues. V gave up 7 bases and J gave up 6 bases; unmatched junction bases: 16. The CDR3 coding sequence is TGTGCCATCAAAACAGAAACTAGCGGGAGTAATGGGGCCGGGGAGCTGTTTTTT. Protein sequence: CAIKTETSGSNGAGELFF.

The J gene is TRBJ2-1, the V gene TRBV30; 9 bases are a match to TRBD1. This CDR3 spans 15 amino acids. From germline, CDR1 is GTSNPN and CDR2 SVGIG (reference sequence). Losses at the gene ends were 4 bases for V and 7 bases for J; bases not matched to a gene: 11. CDR3 coding DNA: TGTGCCTGGAAACGCAGGGACAGGGTTCGGAATGAGCAGTTCTTC. It is translated as CAWKRRDRVRNEQFF.

The rearrangement uses TRBV5-4 and TRBJ2-2; tentative D call: TRBD1 (5 bases). Trimming took 0 bases from V and 6 from J, leaving 12 bases between them. The CDR3 sequence is 15 residues long. Germline CDR1 SGHNT, CDR2 YYREEE (reference sequence). CDR3 sequence (DNA): TGTGCCAGCAGCTTGGGTTGGGGCTCGGCCGGGGAGCTGTTTTTT. The encoded protein is CASSLGWGSAGELFF. Together with reference TRBV5-4 and TRBJ2-2, the CDR3 gives the full variable domain: ETGVTQSPTHLIKTRGQQVTLRCSSQSGHNTVSWYQQALGQGPQFIFQYYREEENGRGNFPPRFSGLQFPNYSSELNVNALELDDSALYLCASSLGWGSAGELFFGEGSRLTVL.

The chain has TRBV5-1 and TRBJ2-7; the match to TRBD1 covers 12 bases. J lost 2 bases, V lost 5 bases, and 8 bases had no gene match. The CDR3 has 16 residues. Germline V lookup: CDR1 SGHRS, CDR2 YFSETQ. CDR3 nucleotides: TGCGCCAGCAGACCCACCGGGACAGGGGGCGCCTACGAGCAGTACTTC. Residues: CASRPTGTGGAYEQYF.

The CDR3 nucleotides are TGTGCCAGCAGCCAAGTTCAGGGGGAAGGCGCGTCGGCTTTCTTT. Protein sequence: CASSQVQGEGASAFF. The genes are TRBV4-2 and TRBJ1-1; 7 nucleotides match TRBD1. The J segment lost 11 bases and the V segment lost 1 base, leaving 13 bases of the junction unmatched. CDR3 length equals 15 residues. Germline CDR1 is LGHNA and CDR2 is YNFKEQ.

The rearrangement joins TRBV19 to TRBJ2-4; D perhaps matches TRBD2 (6 bases). CDR1 is LNHDA, CDR2 SQIVND, per germline (reference sequence). Trimming took off 3 bases at V and 8 bases at J, with 14 bases between the two ends. The CDR3 sequence is 14 residues long. CDR3 region: CASSMPGSNYIQYF. In DNA, the CDR3 is TGTGCCAGTAGTATGCCCGGGAGTAACTACATTCAGTACTTC.

The genes are TRBV28 and TRBJ1-6, with a weak D call TRBD1 (6 bases). The CDR3 is made up of 15 amino acids. Germline V gene sequence: CDR1 MDHEN, CDR2 SYDVKM. Trimming shortened V by 10 bases and J by 7 bases, and 20 bases separated the two germline ends. CDR3 nucleotides: TGTGCCATCCTCCCCGGCCCAGGGGAAAATTCACCCCTCCACTTT. Residues: CAILPGPGENSPLHF.

V is TRBV11-2 and J is TRBJ2-1; possibly TRBD1 for D (5 bases). Trimming shortened V by 0 bases and J by 4 bases, and 10 bases separated the two germline ends. From germline, CDR1 is SGHAT and CDR2 FQNNGV. The CDR3 length is 15 residues. The CDR3: CASSLDGAPYNEQFF. CDR3 nucleotides: TGTGCCAGCAGCTTAGATGGGGCGCCATACAATGAGCAGTTCTTC.

This clone has more than one count but fewer than ten. No conserved phenylalanine or tryptophan is present at the end of the CDR3, so a read error is the likely explanation. The DNA is left out, because the CDR3 cannot be placed on it with certainty; the CDR3 is given as TCRdb lists it. The chain has TRBV2 and TRBJ1-1; the D segment call TRBD1 is taken from the table without a DNA check. The germline V gene encodes CDR1 SNHLY and CDR2 FYNNEI. Both ends counted, the CDR3 spans 13 residues. CDR3 in amino acids: CASRVNARGWTGV.

Notes on this clone: The junction and the germline gene differ at one end; a read error may be behind it. The chain recombines TRBV6-1 with TRBJ2-2, with 7 bases lining up with TRBD1. The CDR3 is made up of 13 amino acids. Per the germline V gene, CDR1 is MNHNS and CDR2 is SASEGT. The CDR3 protein is CARRDSNTGELLF. The CDR3 DNA reads as TGTGCCCGCAGGGACAGCAACACCGGGGAGCTGCTTTTT.

In this sample, this clone turned up a few times. J is TRBJ2-1 and V is TRBV19; TRBD2 agrees at 9 bases. Trimming at V came to 6 bases and at J to 1 base, leaving 4 bases not matched to a gene. Looked up from germline, CDR1 is LNHDA and CDR2 is SQIVND (reference sequence). The CDR3 loop spans 15 amino acids. CDR3: CASRLLAGSYNEQFF. CDR3 nucleotide sequence: TGTGCCAGTAGGCTACTAGCGGGTTCCTACAATGAGCAGTTCTTC.

This clone came up a few times. The chain uses TRBV6-1 and TRBJ1-5, with D unclear. Germline CDR1 reads MNHNS; CDR2 reads SASEGT. The V gene lost 7 bases and the J gene lost 1 base, with 8 bases spanning the gap. The CDR3 totals 13 residues. The CDR3 DNA sequence: TGTGCCAGCACGGTATCAAGCAATCAGCCCCAGCATTTT. Protein product: CASTVSSNQPQHF.

The rearrangement links TRBV9 to TRBJ2-2; possible D gene TRBD2, 6 bases. The CDR3 is 18 residues long. CDR1 and CDR2 (germline): SGDLS, YYNGEE. The germline V and J ends were trimmed by 0 bases and 1 base, with 16 bases remaining between them. CDR3 in DNA: TGTGCCAGCAGCGTAGCGGCAACCCGGGACTTGAACACCGGGGAGCTGTTTTTT. Amino acids: CASSVAATRDLNTGELFF.

This chain joins TRBV27 and TRBJ2-7, with TRBD1 matching over 9 bases. CDR1 is MNHEY and CDR2 is SMNVEV in the germline V gene (reference sequence). V dropped 6 bases and J dropped 4; count of bases not matched to a gene: 7. The CDR3 loop spans 14 amino acids. This chain's CDR3 is CASRVGTGFYEQYF. In nucleotides, the CDR3 is TGTGCCAGCAGGGTAGGGACAGGGTTTTACGAGCAGTACTTC.

The rearrangement links TRBV9 to TRBJ1-6, with 12 bases that match TRBD1. With 4 bases clipped from V and 0 bases from J, the junction kept 2 bases outside the gene matches. The CDR3 is made up of 17 amino acids. In germline, CDR1 is SGDLS, CDR2 YYNGEE. The chain's CDR3 is CASSPGQGASYNSPLHF. In nucleotides, the CDR3 is TGTGCCAGCAGCCCGGGACAGGGGGCCTCCTATAATTCACCCCTCCACTTT.

J is TRBJ2-1 and V is TRBV2; D may be TRBD2 (7 bases). In germline, CDR1 is SNHLY, CDR2 FYNNEI. Trimming shortened V by 7 bases and J by 6 bases, and 13 bases separated the two germline ends. This CDR3 comprises 13 residues. The DNA of the CDR3 is TGTGCCAGCATTAGAGGGGGGGTCAATGAGCAGTTCTTC. Its translation is CASIRGGVNEQFF.

This clone was seen a handful of times. Within the sample, other DNA sequences also encode this same CDR3. This rearrangement joins TRBV6-5 to TRBJ1-2; the match to TRBD1 covers 9 bases. V trimming: 5 bases; J trimming: 8 bases; junction bases outside the gene matches: 0. CDR1 MNHEY and CDR2 SVGAGI come from the germline V gene. The CDR3 totals 11 residues. CDR3 bases: TGTGCCAGCAGTACAGGGGGCGGCTACACCTTC. Translation: CASSTGGGYTF.

The chain uses TRBV7-2 and TRBJ1-1; D unclear. CDR3 length: 13 residues. V dropped 0 bases and J dropped 5 bases, with 7 bases sitting between them. Germline lookup yields CDR1 SGHTA and CDR2 FQGNSA. The CDR3 DNA follows: TGTGCCAGCAGCTTAGCGGGCCAGACTGAAGCTTTCTTT. As protein: CASSLAGQTEAFF.

CDR3 residues: CASSLRGTTDTQYF. The CDR3 DNA is TGTGCCAGCAGCTTACGGGGGACCACAGATACGCAGTATTTT. This chain links TRBV7-3 with TRBJ2-3; a possible D gene is TRBD2 (6 bases). This CDR3 is built from 14 residues. Germline loops: CDR1 SGHTA, CDR2 FQGTGA. V lost 2 bases and J 2 bases, leaving 8 bases between the germline ends.